This T cell receptor (beta chain) was recovered during a study of T cells expressing NK-cell markers (dated by TCRdb to the early 2020s). Regarding the research as a whole: In sorted CD3+CD56+NKG2C+, CD3+CD56+NKG2C- and CD3+CD56-NKG2C+ T-cell subsets from several donors, TCR beta-chain repertoires were profiled. Randomly selected healthy volunteers, three men and five women, were used as the eight sequenced donors. Among the eight sequenced donors, seven were HCMV-seropositive and one was HCMV-seronegative. Illumina HiSeq 2000/2500, MiSeq or NextSeq was used to sequence libraries as 2 x 150 bp reads.

Comment on this clonotype: This receptor's antigen is unknown.

The CDR3 goes from the cysteine to the phenylalanine over 20 residues. No DNA accompanies this entry. Per the germline V gene, MNHEY is the CDR1 and SVGEGT is the CDR2. HCMV-specific IgG was detected in serum with a commercial ELISA kit to determine HCMV serostatus. Ficoll density gradient centrifugation was used to isolate peripheral blood mononuclear cells from blood. What the study reported, not specific to this receptor: For five or six donors, the dominant CD3+CD56+NKG2C+ clonotypes were among the top 10 CD8+ clonotypes and accounted for about 1.0-7.0% of CD8+ T cells. Those dominant clonotypes were again the most abundant among CD3+CD56-NKG2C+ cells in a few donors, at roughly 25-60.1%. Whether the expanded NKG2C-expressing T cell clones were specific for HCMV antigens remained unclear.

For sequencing, an Illumina HiSeq 2000 was employed. TCR beta cDNA libraries were prepared using 5'RACE template switching, which introduced a universal primer site and unique molecular identifiers. Synthesis of cDNA was primed from the TCR beta constant segment and was followed by two consecutive PCR amplification steps. Concerning the study's data processing: MIGEC was used to demultiplex reads and group reads by UMI, and MiTCR was used to assemble and quantify clonotypes. To exclude erroneous sequences, only TCR cDNA sequences supported by at least two reads were retained. The tcR package was used for downstream repertoire analysis, and clonotypes were matched between fractions using CDR3 nucleotide sequence together with V segment. Antigen specificity was annotated against VDJdb with VDJmatch, allowing one amino acid substitution in CDR3. TCRdb reanalyzed the reads, keeping one entry per CDR3 protein sequence and omitting DNA. TCRdb, not the authors, supplied the V and J calls. The sample's clone listing holds 150,000 to 200,000 distinct CDR3 sequences. The leading ten clones occupy around 20% of the sample.

The source of this sequence is a man aged 18 to 69 in good health. Recombination connected TRBV6-2 or TRBV6-3 to TRBJ2-3; lacking DNA, the TRBD2 call made by TCRdb goes unchecked. The sample consisted of blood T cells: a sorted CD56 or NKG2C T cell subset, CD4+ or CD8+ T cells, or bulk PBMC T cells (not recorded which). The CDR3 region reads CASSLRGTSGGAVFTDTQYF.